The 2 T cell receptor beta chains below all came from one sample that was sequenced in a study of vaccination effects on CD4 cells after COVID-19. Prior to sequencing, the ViraFEST assay stimulated PBMC with viral peptide pools, which expanded the antigen-specific CD4+ T cells. Culturing for 9 to 10 days preceded CD4+ T cell isolation. Two doses of either BNT162b2 or mRNA-1273 were given to each participant. Sequencing used immunoSEQ multiplex PCR; TCRdb keeps in-frame clones, though not all of them. Among 30,000 to 40,000 clones, more than 55% were seen once, and the ten largest hold roughly 8.6%. Their antigens are not known. Sequenced material: CD4+ T cells from PBMCs cultured with SARS-CoV-2 spike peptides, taken after COVID-19 vaccination. The receptor source for this set is a human donor who received a COVID-19 vaccine.

The V gene is TRBV13, the J gene TRBJ2-7, with D maybe TRBD1 (6 bases). The CDR3 consists of 14 residues. CDR1 PRHDT and CDR2 FYEKMQ come from the germline V gene (reference sequence). V lost 2 bases to trimming and J lost 4 bases, with 12 bases between them. CDR3 DNA: TGTGCCAGCAGCTTAAGGGACACCCGATACGAGCAGTACTTC. Translated, it gives CASSLRDTRYEQYF. Full variable domain (remainder filled in from reference TRBV13 and TRBJ2-7): AAGVIQSPRHLIKEKRETATLKCYPIPRHDTVYWYQQGPGQDPQFLISFYEKMQSDKGSIPDRFSAQQFSDYHSELNMSSLELGDSALYFCASSLRDTRYEQYFGPGTRLTVT.

This clone has just one count. This sequence joins TRBV10-3 and TRBJ2-7; 10 bases line up with TRBD1. This CDR3 comprises 15 residues. V shed 3 bases, J shed 6 bases, and the junction held 8 bases outside the gene matches. Germline loops: CDR1 ENHRY, CDR2 SYGVKD. CDR3 sequence reads: CAISEPGQGGSEQYF. The CDR3 DNA sequence: TGTGCCATCAGTGAACCAGGACAGGGGGGAAGCGAGCAGTACTTC.